These 28 T cell receptor beta chains share one sample of origin, sequenced in a study of neurological immune-mediated disorders. TCRdb processed the 5' RACE reads anew with MiXCR; each CDR3 protein has one entry. Of some 78,000 distinct CDR3 sequences listed, 4% to 6% are singletons. The sequencing sample was made of PBMCs. These receptors originate from a woman younger than 45 with multiple sclerosis.

This clonotype is labeled as medium-sized. This chain uses TRBV7-9 with TRBJ2-6; 11 bases agree with TRBD2. The V segment lost 5 bases and the J segment 1 base; nucleotides outside the gene matches: 4. CDR3 length equals 17 residues. Germline CDR1 SEHNR, CDR2 FQNEAQ (reference sequence). CDR3 residues: CASSLGTSGSGANVLTF. DNA of the CDR3: TGTGCCAGCAGCCTAGGGACTAGCGGTTCTGGGGCCAACGTCCTGACTTTC.

This clonotype was observed many times. The chain uses TRBV5-1 and TRBJ2-2, with 9 bases aligning to TRBD2. Trimming took 4 bases from V and 5 from J; bases not matched to a gene: 18. Germline values: CDR1 SGHRS, CDR2 YFSETQ. This CDR3 spans 19 amino acids. CDR3 residues: CASSLAAAGGPYGTGELFF. Here the CDR3 DNA reads TGCGCCAGCAGCCTGGCCGCGGCGGGAGGGCCGTATGGGACCGGGGAGCTGTTTTTT. Based on the CDR3 plus reference TRBV5-1 and TRBJ2-2, the full variable domain is KAGVTQTPRYLIKTRGQQVTLSCSPISGHRSVSWYQQTPGQGLQFLFEYFSETQRNKGNFPGRFSGRQFSNSRSEMNVSTLELGDSALYLCASSLAAAGGPYGTGELFFGEGSRLTVL.

In this sample, this clonotype turned up many times. The V call is TRBV5-1, the J call TRBJ1-3; D gene ambiguous. The CDR3 loop spans 15 amino acids. Between the trimmed V and J ends, which lost 4 bases and 0 bases, there was a span of 11 bases. Per the germline V gene, CDR1 is SGHRS and CDR2 is YFSETQ. CDR3 loop: CASSDQRTSGNTIYF. CDR3 DNA sequence: TGCGCCAGCAGCGATCAGCGGACCTCTGGAAACACCATATATTTT. The full variable domain, rest sourced from reference TRBV5-1 and TRBJ1-3, is KAGVTQTPRYLIKTRGQQVTLSCSPISGHRSVSWYQQTPGQGLQFLFEYFSETQRNKGNFPGRFSGRQFSNSRSEMNVSTLELGDSALYLCASSDQRTSGNTIYFGEGSWLTVV.

This clonotype was picked up many times. V and J are TRBV20-1 and TRBJ1-1; 9 nucleotides agree with TRBD1. The CDR3 consists of 13 residues. Unmatched junction bases numbered 6, after V lost 5 bases and J lost 5 bases. CDR1 and CDR2 (germline): DFQATT, SNEGSKA (reference sequence). CDR3 DNA: TGCAGTGCTGTAGACAGGGGGAGGACTGAAGCTTTCTTT. Its protein is CSAVDRGRTEAFF.

The rearrangement uses TRBV6-4 and TRBJ1-1; D is unclear. Germline CDR1 is MRHNA and CDR2 is SNTAGT. This CDR3 has 16 residues. Trimming cost V 5 bases and J 4 bases, with 20 bases left between them. The CDR3 sequence: CASSSTPGPLSTEAFF. CDR3 coding DNA: TGTGCCAGCAGTAGTACTCCCGGGCCACTGAGCACTGAAGCTTTCTTT.

This clonotype was counted only a few times. V is TRBV5-1 and J is TRBJ2-3, with 15 bases fitting TRBD2. This CDR3 comprises 17 residues. Germline loops: CDR1 SGHRS, CDR2 YFSETQ. Trimming removed 4 bases from V and 3 bases from J; junction bases left unmatched: 6. The CDR3 nucleotides read TGCGCCAGCAGCCCAGGACTAGCGGGGGGGCCGACAGATACGCAGTATTTT. As protein: CASSPGLAGGPTDTQYF. Full variable domain (remainder filled in from reference TRBV5-1 and TRBJ2-3): KAGVTQTPRYLIKTRGQQVTLSCSPISGHRSVSWYQQTPGQGLQFLFEYFSETQRNKGNFPGRFSGRQFSNSRSEMNVSTLELGDSALYLCASSPGLAGGPTDTQYFGPGTRLTVL.

This clonotype was seen repeatedly, ten times or more. CDR3 bases: TGCGCCAGCAGCTTGGTCGGGACAGGGAGAGGAGAGACCCAGTACTTC. Amino acid sequence: CASSLVGTGRGETQYF. V usage is TRBV5-1 and J usage is TRBJ2-5, with 9 nucleotides matching TRBD1. Germline-derived CDR1 and CDR2 are SGHRS and YFSETQ. The CDR3 totals 16 residues. J lost 4 bases, V lost 0 bases, and 7 bases had no gene match.

This clonotype was seen at least ten times. The V call is TRBV20-1, the J call TRBJ2-3, with D hard to call. V gave up 7 bases and J gave up 1 base, with 9 bases separating them. This CDR3 contains 12 residues. CDR1 DFQATT and CDR2 SNEGSKA come from the germline V gene (reference sequence). CDR3 region: CSVQGRTDTQYF. As DNA, the CDR3 is TGCAGTGTCCAAGGGCGCACAGATACGCAGTATTTT.

This clonotype was seen repeatedly, ten times or more. The genes are TRBV6-6 and TRBJ2-7, with D maybe TRBD1 (5 bases). The CDR3 spans 18 residues. V was cut by 2 bases and J by 3 bases, with 23 bases left in between. Germline V gene data show CDR1 as MNHNY and CDR2 as SVGAGI (reference sequence). The CDR3 loop is CASSYRQGGSDFDYEQYF. CDR3 nucleotide sequence: TGTGCCAGCAGTTACCGGCAGGGTGGTAGTGATTTTGACTACGAGCAGTACTTC.

This clonotype was seen repeatedly, ten times or more. One end of the junction does not line up with germline, which may come from a read error. The chain links TRBV7-6 to TRBJ1-5; unclear D gene. CDR1 is SGHVS and CDR2 is FNYEAQ in the germline V gene. The CDR3 runs to 14 residues. CDR3 loop: CASSLAPAAKTQNF. Written as DNA, the CDR3 is TGTGCCAGCAGCCTAGCGCCGGCGGCTAAGACCCAGAATTTT. Together with reference TRBV7-6 and TRBJ1-5, the CDR3 gives the full variable domain: GAGVSQSPRYKVTKRGQDVALRCDPISGHVSLYWYRQALGQGPEFLTYFNYEAQQDKSGLPNDRFSAERPEGSISTLTIQRTEQRDSAMYRCASSLAPAAKTQNFGDGTRLSIL.

In its sample, this clonotype was seen a few times. The CDR3 DNA reads as TGCGCCAGCGGCGGACAGGGGAAAAGCGAGCAGTACTTC. This encodes CASGGQGKSEQYF. The chain uses TRBV5-1 and TRBJ2-7, with TRBD1 matching over 9 bases. This CDR3 spans 13 amino acids. Germline CDR1 SGHRS, CDR2 YFSETQ. With 7 bases clipped from V and 6 bases from J, the junction kept 8 bases outside the gene matches.

Ten or more counts support this clonotype. The chain couples TRBV20-1 to TRBJ1-4; no reliable D call. The CDR3 sequence is 17 residues long. Germline values: CDR1 DFQATT, CDR2 SNEGSKA (reference sequence). With 0 bases removed from V and 5 bases from J, the gap between germline ends came to 19 bases. In DNA, the CDR3 is TGCAGTGCTAGAGATCGAGTCGGGCAGGCCCTAAATGAAAAACTGTTTTTT. It codes for CSARDRVGQALNEKLFF.

The sample holds many counts of this clonotype. This rearrangement joins TRBV28 to TRBJ2-7; 8 nucleotides agree with TRBD1. The CDR3 contains 17 residues. In germline, CDR1 is MDHEN, CDR2 SYDVKM. Losses at the gene ends were 1 base for V and 5 bases for J; bases not matched to a gene: 13. Here the CDR3 reads CASSLLTRAGGGHEQYF. CDR3 sequence (DNA): TGTGCCAGCAGTTTATTAACCAGGGCAGGGGGCGGCCACGAGCAGTACTTC.

This clonotype was seen more than once but under ten times. The genes are TRBV12-3 or TRBV12-4 and TRBJ1-2, with TRBD1 as a possible D gene (6 bases). The V gene lost 7 bases and the J gene lost 3 bases, with 15 bases spanning the gap. This CDR3 comprises 14 residues. CDR3 in amino acids: CASTQGGWDYGYTF. The CDR3 DNA sequence: TGTGCCAGCACTCAAGGGGGTTGGGACTATGGCTACACCTTC.

This clonotype was counted many times. The V call is TRBV20-1, the J call TRBJ2-5; the match to TRBD2 covers 9 bases. Losses at the gene ends were 4 bases for V and 2 bases for J; bases not matched to a gene: 8. Germline loops: CDR1 DFQATT, CDR2 SNEGSKA (reference sequence). This CDR3 has 15 amino acids. The CDR3 here is CSATGLAQRQETQYF. The CDR3 DNA is TGCAGTGCTACCGGACTAGCGCAGCGTCAAGAGACCCAGTACTTC.

A remark on this clonotype: This may be a read error, as it is one base from a much larger clone. This chain links TRBV12-3 or TRBV12-4 with TRBJ2-1; D is possibly TRBD1 (6 bases). Trimming removed 5 bases from V and 13 bases from J, with 24 bases in between. This CDR3 spans 15 amino acids. The CDR3 DNA sequence: TGTGCCAGCAGTCACGACAAAGGTGGACAGCCCCCTCAGTTCTTC. This codes for CASSHDKGGQPPQFF.

As regards this clonotype: The final CDR3 position lacks the conserved phenylalanine or tryptophan, pointing to a likely read error. This chain uses TRBV15 with TRBJ2-1; D not resolved. Trimming took off 3 bases at V and 8 bases at J, with 8 bases between the two ends. CDR3 length equals 12 residues. Per the germline V gene, CDR1 is LNHNV and CDR2 is YYDKDF (reference sequence). The DNA for the CDR3 is TGTGCCACCAGCAGGCCCAATTATGAGCAGTTCAAC. The encoded protein is CATSRPNYEQFN.

In this sample, this clonotype turned up many times. The chain uses TRBV20-1 and TRBJ2-1, with 7 positions matching TRBD2. Germline V gene lookup returns CDR1 DFQATT and CDR2 SNEGSKA (reference sequence). This CDR3 spans 14 amino acids. The ends lost 4 bases at V and 4 bases at J; junction bases unmatched: 7. The CDR3 spells CSATLAVGYNEQFF. The CDR3 DNA reads as TGCAGTGCTACTCTAGCGGTGGGATACAATGAGCAGTTCTTC.

This clonotype was counted at least ten times. The chain has TRBV7-3 and TRBJ2-1; 14 bases line up with TRBD2. V was clipped by 5 bases and J by 6 bases; unmatched bases: 3. The germline gives CDR1 SGHTA, CDR2 FQGTGA. CDR3 length: 15 amino acids. The CDR3 DNA reads TGTGCCAGCAGCCCCGGGACTAGCGGGGGCAATGAGCAGTTCTTC. It yields the protein CASSPGTSGGNEQFF.

Ten or more counts support this clonotype. V gene TRBV2 combines with J gene TRBJ2-7; 8 positions match TRBD1. CDR1 and CDR2 (germline): SNHLY, FYNNEI. V was pared by 1 base and J by 2 bases, with 16 bases of the junction left unmatched. The CDR3 totals 19 residues. DNA of the CDR3: TGTGCCAGCAGTGAAGTTTCAACGGTGGACAGGGCGAATGCCTACGAGCAGTACTTC. Its translation is CASSEVSTVDRANAYEQYF.

The table lists this clonotype with a few counts. This rearrangement joins TRBV20-1 to TRBJ2-1, with D hard to call. The length of the CDR3 is 13 residues. V shed 5 bases and J shed 6 bases, with 14 bases lying between them. Germline-derived CDR1 and CDR2 are DFQATT and SNEGSKA (reference sequence). This chain's CDR3 is CSAYSSGPNEQFF. The CDR3 nucleotides read TGCAGTGCTTATTCCTCAGGCCCCAATGAGCAGTTCTTC.

This clonotype was observed a few times. One base away lies a much larger clone, so this may be a sequencing read error. This chain connects TRBV2 to TRBJ2-5; the D is unclear. This CDR3 has 15 residues. In germline, CDR1 is SNHLY, CDR2 FYNNEI. The CDR3 reads CASSELHPSKENQYF. The CDR3 nucleotides read TGTGCCAGCAGTGAATTGCATCCCTCCAAAGAGAACCAGTACTTC.

This clonotype was observed a handful of times. An end of the junction differs from the germline gene, which may be a read error. The chain recombines TRBV30 with TRBJ2-1; possibly TRBD2 for D (5 bases). In germline, CDR1 is GTSNPN, CDR2 SVGIG (reference sequence). This CDR3 has 11 amino acids. CDR3 in DNA: TGTGCCTTGGACTCCAACAATGAGCAGTTCTTC. The encoded protein is CALDSNNEQFF.

This chain joins TRBV6-5 and TRBJ2-4; no clear D gene. V was cut by 8 bases and J by 1 base, with 6 bases left in between. The CDR3 loop spans 12 amino acids. From germline, CDR1 is MNHEY and CDR2 SVGAGI. CDR3 protein: CASLRAKNIQYF. For the CDR3, the DNA is TGTGCCAGCCTCCGGGCCAAAAACATTCAGTACTTC.

This clonotype was picked up many times. V is TRBV5-1 and J is TRBJ1-5; TRBD1 might be the D (5 bases). V lost 4 bases, J lost 0 bases, and 11 bases lay in between. Looked up from germline, CDR1 is SGHRS and CDR2 is YFSETQ. The CDR3 is made up of 15 amino acids. The CDR3 region has the DNA TGCGCCAGCAGCCTAGGGACGGATAGCAATCAGCCCCAGCATTTT. This codes for CASSLGTDSNQPQHF.

This clonotype was detected ten times or more. The CDR3 nucleotides read TGCGCCAGCAGCTTGGGGGCCGGGGACCGGAACACTGAAGCTTTCTTT. Its protein is CASSLGAGDRNTEAFF. The genes are TRBV5-1 and TRBJ1-1, with D perhaps TRBD1 (5 bases). CDR3 length equals 16 residues. Germline V gives CDR1 SGHRS, CDR2 YFSETQ. V shed 0 bases and J shed 1 base, with 13 bases lying between them.

This clonotype occurred many times. The genes are TRBV5-1 and TRBJ2-1; 9 nucleotides align to TRBD2. CDR3 length: 14 amino acids. Germline V gives CDR1 SGHRS, CDR2 YFSETQ. V was pared by 3 bases and J by 8 bases, with 6 bases of the junction left unmatched. CDR3 bases: TGCGCCAGCAGCTCCCGAGCGGGGGGAGATGAGCAGTTCTTC. It specifies CASSSRAGGDEQFF.

This clonotype was observed at least ten times. The chain recombines TRBV7-2 with TRBJ2-1; the D is unclear. Trimming removed 5 bases at V and 5 bases at J, with 22 bases between. The CDR3 runs 17 residues. Germline CDR1 reads SGHTA; CDR2 reads FQGNSA. The CDR3 DNA is TGTGCCAGCAGCGCGCCAAAGGCGGCTCTAAGAGACAATGAGCAGTTCTTC. Translating it yields CASSAPKAALRDNEQFF.